This T cell receptor beta chain emerged from a study of T cell responses to AZD1222 COVID-19 vaccine. About the research overall: Pooling of second doses given at about 4 or about 12 weeks was done. The study's findings and limits: In the spike-specific TCR repertoire, nearly half reportedly target unmutated variant regions.

Regarding this clone: Its specificity is unknown.

The repertoire was sequenced with immunoSEQ multiplex PCR; TCRdb's copy has only in-frame clones and lacks some. The sample includes under 70,000 clones, roughly 80% of them seen just once. The CDR3 runs 15 residues. Germline CDR1 and CDR2: SEHNR and FQNEAQ (reference sequence). V was trimmed by 6 bases and J by 7 bases, leaving 16 bases between them. This chain uses TRBV7-9 with TRBJ1-6; TRBD1 might be the D (6 bases). The sequence derives from an adult in good health. The sample consisted of peripheral blood, taken on day 0 of AZD1222 vaccination. The CDR3 DNA sequence: TGTGCCAGCAGAGACAGGTCAAGTTTGAATTCACCCCTCCACTTT. This codes for CASRDRSSLNSPLHF.